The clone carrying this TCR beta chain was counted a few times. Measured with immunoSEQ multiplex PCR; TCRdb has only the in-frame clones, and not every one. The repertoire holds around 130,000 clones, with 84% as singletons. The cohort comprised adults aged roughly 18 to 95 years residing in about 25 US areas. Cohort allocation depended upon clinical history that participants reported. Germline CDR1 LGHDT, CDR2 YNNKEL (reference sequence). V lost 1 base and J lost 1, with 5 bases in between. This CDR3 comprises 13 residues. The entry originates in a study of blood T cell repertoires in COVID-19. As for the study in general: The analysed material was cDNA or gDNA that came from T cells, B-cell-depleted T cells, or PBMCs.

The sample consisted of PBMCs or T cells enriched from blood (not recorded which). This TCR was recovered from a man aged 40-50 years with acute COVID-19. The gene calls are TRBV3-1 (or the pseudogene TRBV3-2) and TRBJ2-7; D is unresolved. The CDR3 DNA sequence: TGTGCCAGCAGCCAAGCAGGTTCCTACGAGCAGTACTTC. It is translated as CASSQAGSYEQYF.